The 19 T cell receptor beta chains presented below share a single source sample, sequenced in a study of T-cell memory formation after mild COVID-19. Each CDR3 protein is one row after TCRdb ran MiXCR on the 5' RACE reads. The table lists about 130,000 distinct CDR3 sequences, over 15% of them singletons. The material sequenced was PBMCs or a T cell subset sorted from them (not recorded which). The receptors derive from a man between 18 and 35 years old who had mild COVID-19 (a few samples of this study predate the infection). Cell type and time point are not known.

This clonotype was found a few times. V gene TRBV7-9 combines with J gene TRBJ1-2; D is undetermined. Germline V gene data show CDR1 as SEHNR and CDR2 as FQNEAQ (reference sequence). Trimming stripped 3 bases from V and 4 bases from J, with 12 bases between. The CDR3 length is 14 residues. The CDR3 spells CASSLGSTSYGYTF. CDR3 nucleotides: TGTGCCAGCAGCTTGGGCAGTACATCCTATGGCTACACCTTC.

The chain recombines TRBV20-1 with TRBJ1-5; 7 nucleotides match TRBD1. The CDR3 has 15 residues. Germline lookup yields CDR1 DFQATT and CDR2 SNEGSKA (reference sequence). J gave up 1 base and V 6 bases, and 9 bases lay outside the gene matches. In nucleotides, the CDR3 is TGCAGTGCCTTGTACAGGGGCTTGAGCAATCAGCCCCAGCATTTT. Amino acid sequence: CSALYRGLSNQPQHF.

This clonotype was counted at least ten times. The V call is TRBV20-1, the J call TRBJ2-5, with a possible D match to TRBD2 (6 bases). The CDR3 spans 12 residues. CDR1 and CDR2 (germline): DFQATT, SNEGSKA (reference sequence). V was cut by 6 bases and J by 7 bases, with 15 bases left in between. The CDR3 loop reads CSAPTRIGTQYF. CDR3 DNA sequence: TGCAGTGCCCCGACTAGGATCGGGACCCAGTACTTC.

The chain uses TRBV5-1 and TRBJ2-4; the D gene is possibly TRBD2 (6 bases). Per the germline V gene, CDR1 is SGHRS and CDR2 is YFSETQ. Trimming left V 2 bases short and J 2 bases short, with 8 bases between. The CDR3 sequence is 14 residues long. The CDR3 DNA is TGCGCCAGCAGCTTCGCGGGGTCCAAAAACATTCAGTACTTC. Residues: CASSFAGSKNIQYF.

Notes on this clonotype: A much larger clone lies a single base off, so this may be a read error. V gene TRBV29-1 combines with J gene TRBJ2-1, with D maybe TRBD1 (7 bases). Germline CDR1 reads SQVTM; CDR2 reads ANQGSEA. This CDR3 comprises 14 residues. In DNA, the CDR3 is TGCAGCGTTAGGGCCAGGGGGGAATACAATGAGCAGTTATTC. Translated, it gives CSVRARGEYNEQLF.

Only a few counts were recorded for this clonotype. The chain is built from TRBV6-1 and TRBJ2-7; D gene ambiguous. Germline lookup yields CDR1 MNHNS and CDR2 SASEGT. V was cut by 7 bases and J by 2 bases, with 12 bases left in between. The CDR3 has 13 residues. CDR3 coding DNA: TGTGCCAGCAAAAGTGCCCTCGCCTACGAGCAGTACGTC. It specifies CASKSALAYEQYV.

This clonotype turned up a few times. The genes are TRBV4-2 and TRBJ2-3; 8 bases are shared with TRBD1. This CDR3 spans 13 amino acids. Trimming at V came to 4 bases and at J to 8 bases, leaving 5 bases not matched to a gene. Germline loops: CDR1 LGHNA, CDR2 YNFKEQ. CDR3 sequence (DNA): TGTGCCAGCAGCCCGACAGGGGAACGTACGCAGTATTTT. Its translation is CASSPTGERTQYF.

This clonotype was seen more than once but under ten times. The chain combines TRBV24-1 with TRBJ2-1; possibly TRBD1 or TRBD2 for D (5 bases each). This CDR3 contains 14 residues. Per germline, CDR1 KGHDR and CDR2 SFDVKD. The V end lost 3 bases, the J end lost 4 bases, and 9 bases lay between the germline ends. DNA of the CDR3: TGTGCCACCAGTGATGGTGGGGGATACAATGAGCAGTTCTTC. Its protein is CATSDGGGYNEQFF.

The chain has TRBV5-1 and TRBJ2-3, with 9 nucleotides matching TRBD1. Germline V gene sequence: CDR1 SGHRS, CDR2 YFSETQ. After removal of 0 bases from V and 5 bases from J, the junction contained 7 bases not matched to a gene. This CDR3 has 16 amino acids. The CDR3 region is CASSLAGTGQGDTQYF. The CDR3 DNA is TGCGCCAGCAGCTTGGCCGGGACGGGACAGGGAGATACGCAGTATTTT.

J is TRBJ2-1 and V is TRBV7-9; D is possibly TRBD1 (6 bases). CDR1 and CDR2 from the germline V gene are SEHNR and FQNEAQ (reference sequence). The V and J ends lost 5 bases and 6 bases respectively, with 14 bases between them. The CDR3 contains 14 residues. As DNA, the CDR3 is TGTGCCAGCAGCCCGAATCAGGGGCCCAATGAGCAGTTCTTC. Protein: CASSPNQGPNEQFF.

The chain carries TRBV6-5 and TRBJ2-7; 9 bases match TRBD1. CDR1 MNHEY and CDR2 SVGAGI come from the germline V gene. V gave up 4 bases and J gave up 7 bases; unmatched junction bases: 11. This CDR3 has 15 residues. CDR3 sequence reads: CASSWSLGQGKEQYF. The CDR3 DNA follows: TGTGCCAGCAGTTGGTCCTTAGGACAGGGGAAAGAGCAGTACTTC.

This clonotype was seen a few times. V is TRBV11-3 and J is TRBJ2-7; 8 bases are a match to TRBD2. V gave up 4 bases and J gave up 2 bases; unmatched junction bases: 1. The CDR3 runs 13 residues. Germline CDR1 reads SGHNT; CDR2 reads YENEEA. The CDR3 DNA is TGTGCCAGCAGCTCCGGGGGGGCCTACGAGCAGTACTTC. Translated, it gives CASSSGGAYEQYF.

Of note for this clonotype: The junction and the germline gene differ at one end; a read error may be behind it. The chain uses TRBV9 and TRBJ2-2; D remains ambiguous. CDR1 is SGDLS, CDR2 YYNGEE, per germline. CDR3 length: 14 residues. The CDR3 DNA sequence: TGTGCCAGCAGAGATAGCCCGAACATCGGGGAGCTGTTTTTT. As protein: CASRDSPNIGELFF.

The rearrangement joins TRBV10-3 to TRBJ1-5; 7 positions match TRBD1. Germline CDR1 and CDR2: ENHRY and SYGVKD. V lost 7 bases to trimming and J lost 8 bases; unmatched junction nucleotides: 8. This CDR3 spans 13 amino acids. CDR3: CAINRGLDEPQHF. In DNA, the CDR3 is TGTGCCATCAATAGGGGGCTGGATGAGCCCCAGCATTTT.

V usage is TRBV5-1 and J usage is TRBJ2-3; D is possibly TRBD1 or TRBD2 (5 bases each). Germline V lookup: CDR1 SGHRS, CDR2 YFSETQ. The CDR3 has 15 amino acids. V dropped 8 bases and J dropped 2 bases, with 18 bases sitting between them. CDR3 region: CASRVRDGYTDTQYF. CDR3 bases: TGCGCCAGTAGAGTTAGGGACGGCTACACAGATACGCAGTATTTT.

CDR3 amino acids: CASSSRQYPPETQYF. The CDR3 region has the DNA TGTGCCAGCAGCTCCCGACAGTACCCTCCAGAGACCCAGTACTTC. This chain uses TRBV5-5 with TRBJ2-5; D is possibly TRBD1 (5 bases). The V gene's germline CDR1 is SGHKS and CDR2 YYEKEE (reference sequence). V shed 3 bases and J shed 4 bases, with 16 bases lying between them. CDR3 size: 15 residues. Full variable domain (outside the CDR3, taken from reference TRBV5-5 and TRBJ2-5): DAGVTQSPTHLIKTRGQQVTLRCSPISGHKSVSWYQQVLGQGPQFIFQYYEKEERGRGNFPDRFSARQFPNYSSELNVNALLLGDSALYLCASSSRQYPPETQYFGPGTRLLVL.

The J gene is TRBJ2-5, the V gene TRBV7-2; D possibly corresponds to TRBD2 (5 bases). The CDR3 is 13 amino acids. Trimming pared 3 bases from V and 5 bases from J, leaving 10 bases between. The germline V gene has CDR1 SGHTA and CDR2 FQGNSA. The CDR3 protein is CASSFYVAETQYF. In DNA, the CDR3 is TGTGCCAGCAGCTTTTACGTAGCGGAGACCCAGTACTTC.

The gene calls are TRBV4-3 and TRBJ2-3, with no clear D. Germline lookup yields CDR1 LGHNA and CDR2 YSLEER. CDR3 size: 13 residues. V lost 3 bases and J 4 bases, leaving 8 bases between the germline ends. The CDR3 coding sequence is TGCGCCAGCAGCCAGGCCGGATCAGATACGCAGTATTTT. It specifies CASSQAGSDTQYF.

This clonotype was seen only a few times. V gene TRBV5-1 combines with J gene TRBJ2-5; D is unclear. From germline, CDR1 is SGHRS and CDR2 YFSETQ. There are 13 residues in the CDR3. V was clipped by 4 bases and J by 2 bases, with 9 bases between them. CDR3 loop: CASSGPNQETQYF. As DNA, the CDR3 is TGCGCCAGCAGCGGACCCAATCAAGAGACCCAGTACTTC. Looking up the rest from reference TRBV5-1 and TRBJ2-5 gives the full variable domain: KAGVTQTPRYLIKTRGQQVTLSCSPISGHRSVSWYQQTPGQGLQFLFEYFSETQRNKGNFPGRFSGRQFSNSRSEMNVSTLELGDSALYLCASSGPNQETQYFGPGTRLLVL.